This TCR beta chain is drawn from a study of T cell repertoires in cytomegalovirus infection. TCRdb itself ran the reads through MiXCR, one entry per CDR3 protein. The sample has around 710,000 distinct CDR3 sequences, almost 30% seen once. Worth noting for this clonotype: Its specificity is unknown.

The germline CDR1 and CDR2 sequences are LGHDT and YNNKEL (reference sequence). This CDR3 comprises 14 residues. V lost 0 bases, J lost 8 bases, and 13 bases lay in between. The starting material was cultured CD8+ T cells from PBMCs, obtained from culture after CMV antigen stimulation. The TCR comes from a human donor in good health (CMV status not recorded). Some clones in this sample may be carry-over from other donors' samples. The chain employs TRBV3-1 and TRBJ1-2; D unclear. CDR3 nucleotide sequence: TGTGCCAGCAGCCAAGATTCCGGGGTAAAGGGCTACACCTTC. Protein sequence: CASSQDSGVKGYTF.